This TCR beta chain was recorded in a study of early T cells in non-severe SARS-CoV-2 infection. At the level of the study: Sequenced bulk RNA came from whole blood that was unsorted, and chains were unpaired.

Unique molecular identifiers were affixed to single, distinct cDNA molecules. Each CDR3 protein is one row after TCRdb ran MiXCR on the 5' RACE reads. The sample yields just under 85,000 distinct CDR3 sequences, about 10% seen once. This clonotype was seen a few times. Its antigen remains unknown. CDR1 and CDR2 (germline): SEHNR, FQNEAQ (reference sequence). Trimming removed 5 bases from V and 0 bases from J, with 14 bases in between. The CDR3 loop spans 16 amino acids. General study results and limits: VDJdb matching, biased toward anti-spike CD8 responses, missed private and CD4 specificities.

This chain connects TRBV7-9 to TRBJ2-1, with a weak D call TRBD2 (5 bases). This TCR was sampled from an adult who was a healthcare worker with PCR-confirmed SARS-CoV-2 infection or an uninfected control (not recorded which). The source material was whole blood, sampled at baseline. In nucleotides, the CDR3 is TGTGCCAGCAGCCGCTCTGGCGGAGGCTCCTACAATGAGCAGTTCTTC. As protein: CASSRSGGGSYNEQFF.